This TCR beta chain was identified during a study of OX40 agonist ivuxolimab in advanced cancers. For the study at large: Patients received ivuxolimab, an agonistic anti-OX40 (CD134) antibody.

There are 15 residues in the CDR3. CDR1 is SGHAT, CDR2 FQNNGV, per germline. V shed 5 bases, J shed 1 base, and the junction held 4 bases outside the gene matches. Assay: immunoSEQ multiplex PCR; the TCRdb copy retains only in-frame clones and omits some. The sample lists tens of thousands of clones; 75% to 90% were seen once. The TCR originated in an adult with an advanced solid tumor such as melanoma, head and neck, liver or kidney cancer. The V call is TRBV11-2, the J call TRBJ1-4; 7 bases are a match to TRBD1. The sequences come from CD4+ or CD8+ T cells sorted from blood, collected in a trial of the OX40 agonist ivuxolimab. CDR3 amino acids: CASSPRGGTNEKLFF. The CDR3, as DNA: TGTGCCAGCAGCCCCAGGGGGGGAACTAATGAAAAACTGTTTTTT. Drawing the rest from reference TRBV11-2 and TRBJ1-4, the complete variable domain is EAGVAQSPRYKIIEKRQSVAFWCNPISGHATLYWYQQILGQGPKLLIQFQNNGVVDDSQLPKDRFSAERLKGVDSTLKIQPAKLEDSAVYLCASSPRGGTNEKLFFGSGTQLSVL.